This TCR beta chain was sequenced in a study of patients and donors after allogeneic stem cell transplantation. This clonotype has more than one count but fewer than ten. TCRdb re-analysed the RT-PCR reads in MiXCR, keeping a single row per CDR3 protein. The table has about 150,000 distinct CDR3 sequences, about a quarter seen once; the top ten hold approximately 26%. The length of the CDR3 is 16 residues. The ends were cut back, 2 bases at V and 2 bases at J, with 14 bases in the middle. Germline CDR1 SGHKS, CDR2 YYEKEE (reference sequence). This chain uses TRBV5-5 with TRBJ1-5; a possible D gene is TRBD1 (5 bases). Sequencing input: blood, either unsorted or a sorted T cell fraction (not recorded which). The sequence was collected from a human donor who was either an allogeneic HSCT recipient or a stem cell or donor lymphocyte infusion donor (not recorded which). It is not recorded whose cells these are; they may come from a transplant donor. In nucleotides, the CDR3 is TGTGCCAGCAGCTTCGCCGACAGTCAAGGCAATCAGCCCCAGCATTTT. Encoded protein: CASSFADSQGNQPQHF.